The sequence of this T cell receptor beta chain was determined in a study of blood T cells in healthy people across ages. The germline V gene has CDR1 DFQATT and CDR2 SNEGSKA (reference sequence). The length of the CDR3 is 15 residues. Using a J-beta primer mix together with a sample-barcoded 5' primer, a second PCR was run for roughly 7 to 12 cycles. TCRdb redid the calling of the 5' RACE reads with MiXCR, one entry per CDR3 protein. The sample has around 620,000 distinct CDR3 sequences, 25% to 30% seen once. Material: blood. The chain is built from TRBV20-1 and TRBJ2-3; possibly TRBD1 for D (6 bases). The DNA end is more similar to TRBJ1-5, so the J call may be wrong. This clonotype was obtained from a woman aged 70-85 years in good health. Here the CDR3 DNA reads TGCAGTGCCCCCAGACTAGCGGGGGGGCAAGATACGCAGCATTTT. It codes for CSAPRLAGGQDTQHF.